The following is a T cell receptor beta chain sequence with its context. This clonotype appeared many times. Its antigen remains undetermined. Per-base quality was not reported, and no clone a single base away is much larger than it. Unfractionated whole blood was collected in Tempus Blood RNA tubes, and total RNA was extracted from that blood. As TCR sequencing controls, roughly five healthy volunteers were used, with blood taken at day 0, 2 weeks and 6 weeks. The sample belongs to a study of human T cells and chemical hapten exposure (dated by TCRdb to about 2021). In terms of the full investigation: Libraries were pooled for sequencing, and per-sample TCR yields varied mainly because of small differences in library volumes within the pool. In alopecia patients, the study followed how the peripheral blood TCR repertoire changed in vivo over primary and secondary sensitization to diphenylcyclopropenone (DPC), a hapten. Both TCR alpha and TCR beta chains were sequenced from each blood RNA sample. Study-wide conclusions, independent of this receptor: Repeated subsampling changed both the strength of the expansion versus patch-test correlation and the threshold at which that correlation became significant. DPC sensitization did not change the number of TCRs with a frequency above 1 in 1000, and there was no evidence of changes in global repertoire structure.

The receptor library was made with 5' RACE. The sequencer was an Illumina MiSeq. During library preparation, unique molecular identifiers were attached to individual cDNA molecules so that TCRs could be counted quantitatively and reproducibly. The study's own analysis went as follows. The median number of TCRs per sample was some 100,000, ranging from 23,224 to 690,600. V, J and CDR3 annotation of the TCR reads was carried out using the Decombinator software suite. To make PS versus PT1 abundance plots, every sample was subsampled to the same number of TCRs (28,000). Expanded TCRs were defined as absent before sensitization and observed at least eight times at the 2-week time point. TCRdb handled the public reads itself, with Q25 trimming in fastp and clone calling in MiXCR, and kept productive beta chains. Merged by CDR3 protein, the rows form single entries marked with the most common genes and DNA. These V and J calls originate from TCRdb's pipeline instead of the authors' own analysis. The sample data list about 140,000 distinct CDR3 sequences, and roughly 4% of these were observed just once. Clones ranked in the top ten supply around 1.5% of the sample.

This sequence originates from a female donor in good health.

CDR3 region: CASSFGARTGELFF. The bases are TGTGCCAGCAGCTTCGGAGCTCGGACCGGGGAGCTGTTTTTT. The chain employs TRBV11-3 and TRBJ2-2, with no reliable assignment of the D segment. V drops 3 bases and J drops 5 bases, leaving 10 bases in between. The germline V gene encodes CDR1 SGHNT and CDR2 YENEEA. The CDR3 starts with the cysteine, ends with the phenylalanine, and has 14 residues. Just CDR3 DNA is preserved here, 42 bases in frame from base 1.